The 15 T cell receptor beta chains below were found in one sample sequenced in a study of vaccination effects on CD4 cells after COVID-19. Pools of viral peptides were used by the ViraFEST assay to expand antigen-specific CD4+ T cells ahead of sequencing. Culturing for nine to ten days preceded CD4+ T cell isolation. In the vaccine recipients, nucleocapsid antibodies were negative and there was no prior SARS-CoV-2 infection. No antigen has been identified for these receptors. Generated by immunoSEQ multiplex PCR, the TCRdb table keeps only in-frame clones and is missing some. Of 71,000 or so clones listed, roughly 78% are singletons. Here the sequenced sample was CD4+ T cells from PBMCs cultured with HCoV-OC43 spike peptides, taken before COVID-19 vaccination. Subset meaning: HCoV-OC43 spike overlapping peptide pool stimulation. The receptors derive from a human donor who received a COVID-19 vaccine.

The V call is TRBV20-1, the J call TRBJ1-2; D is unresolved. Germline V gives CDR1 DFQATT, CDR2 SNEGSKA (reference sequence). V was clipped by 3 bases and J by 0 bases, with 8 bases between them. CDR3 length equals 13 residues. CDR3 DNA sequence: TGCAGTGCTAGTAAAGGTACTAACTATGGCTACACCTTC. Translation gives CSASKGTNYGYTF.

CDR3 sequence: CASSVAPGSQPQHF. The CDR3, as DNA: TGTGCCAGCAGCGTAGCCCCCGGGAGCCAGCCCCAGCATTTT. This chain connects TRBV9 to TRBJ1-5; D uncertain. Trimming removed 0 bases from V and 7 bases from J, with 11 bases in between. Germline-derived CDR1 and CDR2 are SGDLS and YYNGEE. The CDR3 extends over 14 amino acids.

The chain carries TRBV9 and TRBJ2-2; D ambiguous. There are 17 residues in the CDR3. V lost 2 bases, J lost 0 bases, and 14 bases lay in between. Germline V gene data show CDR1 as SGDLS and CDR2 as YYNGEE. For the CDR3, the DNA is TGTGCCAGCAGCGTCCCCGGCACGGAAACGAACACCGGGGAGCTGTTTTTT. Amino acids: CASSVPGTETNTGELFF. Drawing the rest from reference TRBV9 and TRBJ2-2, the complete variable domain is DSGVTQTPKHLITATGQRVTLRCSPRSGDLSVYWYQQSLDQGLQFLIQYYNGEERAKGNILERFSAQQFPDLHSELNLSSLELGDSALYFCASSVPGTETNTGELFFGEGSRLTVL.

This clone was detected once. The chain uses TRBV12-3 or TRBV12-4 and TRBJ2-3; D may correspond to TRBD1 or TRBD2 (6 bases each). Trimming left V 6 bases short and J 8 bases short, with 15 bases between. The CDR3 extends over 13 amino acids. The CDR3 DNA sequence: TGTGCCAGCAGAAAAGAGGGGGGCCCTACGCAGTATTTT. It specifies CASRKEGGPTQYF.

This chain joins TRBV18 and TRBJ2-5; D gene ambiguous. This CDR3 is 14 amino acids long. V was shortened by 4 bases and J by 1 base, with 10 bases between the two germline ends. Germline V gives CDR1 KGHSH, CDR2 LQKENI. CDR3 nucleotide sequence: TGTGCCAGCTCACTATTCCTTACCCAAGAGACCCAGTACTTC. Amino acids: CASSLFLTQETQYF.

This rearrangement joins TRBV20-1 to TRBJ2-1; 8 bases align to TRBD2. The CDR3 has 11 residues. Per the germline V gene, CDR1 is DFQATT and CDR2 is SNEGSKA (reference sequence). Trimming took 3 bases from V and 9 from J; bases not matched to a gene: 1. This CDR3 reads CSARSGGEQFF. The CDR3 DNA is TGCAGTGCTAGGAGCGGGGGTGAGCAGTTCTTC.

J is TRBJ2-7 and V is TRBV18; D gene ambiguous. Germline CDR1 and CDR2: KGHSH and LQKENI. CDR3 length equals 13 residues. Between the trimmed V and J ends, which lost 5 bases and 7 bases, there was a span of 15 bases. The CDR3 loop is CASSRSRSGEQYV. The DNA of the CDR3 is TGTGCCAGCTCAAGGAGTCGTTCTGGGGAGCAGTACGTC.

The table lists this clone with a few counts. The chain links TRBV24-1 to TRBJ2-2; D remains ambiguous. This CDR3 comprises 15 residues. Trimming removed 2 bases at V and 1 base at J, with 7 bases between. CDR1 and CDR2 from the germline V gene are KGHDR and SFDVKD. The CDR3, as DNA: TGTGCCACCAGTGATTGGGGTCTGAACACCGGGGAGCTGTTTTTT. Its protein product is CATSDWGLNTGELFF.

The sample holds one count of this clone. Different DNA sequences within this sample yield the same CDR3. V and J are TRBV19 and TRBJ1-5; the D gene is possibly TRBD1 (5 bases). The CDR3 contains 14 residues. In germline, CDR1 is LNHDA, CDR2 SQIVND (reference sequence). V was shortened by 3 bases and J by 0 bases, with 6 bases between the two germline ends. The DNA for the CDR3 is TGTGCCAGTAGTATTCAGGGTAGCAATCAGCCCCAGCATTTT. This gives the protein CASSIQGSNQPQHF. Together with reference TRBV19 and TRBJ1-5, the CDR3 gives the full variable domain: DGGITQSPKYLFRKEGQNVTLSCEQNLNHDAMYWYRQDPGQGLRLIYYSQIVNDFQKGDIAEGYSVSREKKESFPLTVTSAQKNPTAFYLCASSIQGSNQPQHFGDGTRLSIL.

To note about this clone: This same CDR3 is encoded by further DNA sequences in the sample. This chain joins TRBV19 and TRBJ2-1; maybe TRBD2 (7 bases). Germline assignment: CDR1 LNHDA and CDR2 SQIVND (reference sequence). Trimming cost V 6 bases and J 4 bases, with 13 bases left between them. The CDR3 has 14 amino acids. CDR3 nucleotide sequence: TGTGCCAGTAGCCGGGGGGCCTCTTACAATGAGCAGTTCTTC. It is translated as CASSRGASYNEQFF.

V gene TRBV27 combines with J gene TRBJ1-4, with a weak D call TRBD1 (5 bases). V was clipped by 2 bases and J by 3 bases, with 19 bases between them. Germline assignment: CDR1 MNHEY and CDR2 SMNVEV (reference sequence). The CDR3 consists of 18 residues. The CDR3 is CASSLRGVGHSPNEKLFF. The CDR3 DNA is TGTGCCAGCAGTTTAAGGGGCGTCGGACATTCACCTAATGAAAAACTGTTTTTT.

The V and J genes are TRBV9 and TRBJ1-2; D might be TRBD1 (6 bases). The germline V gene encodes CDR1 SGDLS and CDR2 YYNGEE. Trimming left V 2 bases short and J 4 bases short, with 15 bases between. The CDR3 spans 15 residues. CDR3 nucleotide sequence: TGTGCCAGCAGCGTTGGGGGCCGCGATTCCTATGGCTACACCTTC. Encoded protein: CASSVGGRDSYGYTF.

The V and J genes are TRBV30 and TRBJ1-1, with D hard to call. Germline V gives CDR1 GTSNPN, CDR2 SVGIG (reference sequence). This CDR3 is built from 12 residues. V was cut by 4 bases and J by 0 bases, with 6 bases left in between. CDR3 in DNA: TGTGCCTGGAACAGATTGAACACTGAAGCTTTCTTT. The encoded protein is CAWNRLNTEAFF.

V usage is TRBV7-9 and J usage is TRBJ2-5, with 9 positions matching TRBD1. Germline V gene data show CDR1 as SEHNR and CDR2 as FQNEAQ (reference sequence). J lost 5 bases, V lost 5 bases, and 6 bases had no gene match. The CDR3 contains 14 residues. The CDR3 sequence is CASSRTGTGETQYF. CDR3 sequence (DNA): TGTGCCAGCAGCCGCACCGGGACAGGGGAGACCCAGTACTTC.

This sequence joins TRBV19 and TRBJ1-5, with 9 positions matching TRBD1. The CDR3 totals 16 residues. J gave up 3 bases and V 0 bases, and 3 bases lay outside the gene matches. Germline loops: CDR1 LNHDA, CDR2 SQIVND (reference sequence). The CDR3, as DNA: TGTGCCAGTAGTATAGATGGGACAGGGCTCAATCAGCCCCAGCATTTT. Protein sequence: CASSIDGTGLNQPQHF.